A selection of T cell receptor beta chains follows, all from one sample in a study of radiation and T cells in renal cell carcinoma. Some clones are missing from TCRdb's copy, which holds only in-frame ones; the method was immunoSEQ multiplex PCR. The sample contains about 7,900 clones, 65% of which appear only once. Here the sequenced sample was tumor tissue, taken from a patient whose treatment was nephrectomy without radiotherapy. These receptors came from a woman between 65 and 79 years old with renal cell carcinoma. The CDR3 runs from the conserved cysteine through the conserved F or W. Each record gives: CDR3 protein, CDR3 DNA, J gene, V gene, D gene, clone size. The D gene is left open where the match is weak. Rows give clone size only sometimes, using once, few, many, or a class for an expanded clone.

CDR3 protein: CASSPRDGNYGYTF
CDR3 DNA: TGTGCCAGCAGCCCTCGGGACGGGAACTATGGCTACACCTTC
J gene: TRBJ1-2
V gene: TRBV11-1
D gene: .
clone size: few

CDR3 protein: CASSQDSRQGKSPLHF
CDR3 DNA: TGCGCCAGCAGCCAAGATTCGCGGCAGGGAAAATCACCCCTCCACTTT
J gene: TRBJ1-6
V gene: TRBV4-1
D gene: .
clone size: .

CDR3 protein: CASSQEGLAPTAEQFF
CDR3 DNA: TGCGCCAGCAGCCAAGAAGGGCTAGCACCGACCGCTGAGCAGTTCTTC
J gene: TRBJ2-1
V gene: TRBV4-1
D gene: .
clone size: .

CDR3 protein: CASSRTGKGTEAFF
CDR3 DNA: TGTGCCAGCAGCCGGACAGGGAAGGGGACTGAAGCTTTCTTT
J gene: TRBJ1-1
V gene: TRBV11-2
D gene: TRBD1
clone size: few

CDR3 protein: CASSPTREQFF
CDR3 DNA: TGTGCCAGCAGCCCAACTAGGGAGCAGTTCTTC
J gene: TRBJ2-1
V gene: TRBV5-5
D gene: .
clone size: few

CDR3 protein: CASSFGDSREYEQYF
CDR3 DNA: TGTGCCAGCAGCTTCGGGGATTCGAGAGAGTACGAGCAGTACTTC
J gene: TRBJ2-7
V gene: TRBV5-6
D gene: .
clone size: .

CDR3 protein: CASSQDQGANTIYF
CDR3 DNA: TGCGCCAGCAGCCAAGATCAGGGAGCAAACACCATATATTTT
J gene: TRBJ1-3
V gene: TRBV4-3
D gene: .
clone size: once

CDR3 protein: CASSPGQGLYGYTF
CDR3 DNA: TGTGCCAGCTCACCGGGACAGGGTCTTTATGGCTACACCTTC
J gene: TRBJ1-2
V gene: TRBV18
D gene: TRBD1
clone size: medium-sized

CDR3 protein: CASSLSFQEWGGSPLHF
CDR3 DNA: TGTGCCAGCAGTTTATCGTTTCAGGAATGGGGAGGTTCACCCCTCCACTTT
J gene: TRBJ1-6
V gene: TRBV27
D gene: .
clone size: .

CDR3 protein: CASSPGQVRQPQHF
CDR3 DNA: TGTGCCAGCAGCCCGGGACAGGTGAGGCAGCCCCAGCATTTT
J gene: TRBJ1-5
V gene: TRBV2
D gene: TRBD1
clone size: .

CDR3 protein: CASSQWRNTEAFF
CDR3 DNA: TGTGCCAGCAGCCAGTGGCGGAACACTGAAGCTTTCTTT
J gene: TRBJ1-1
V gene: TRBV5-6
D gene: .
clone size: few

CDR3 protein: CASSDRMNEKLFF
CDR3 DNA: TGTGCCAGCAGTGACAGGATGAATGAAAAACTGTTTTTT
J gene: TRBJ1-4
V gene: TRBV2
D gene: .
clone size: .

CDR3 protein: CASSLGGNTGELFF
CDR3 DNA: TGTGCCAGCAGCTTAGGCGGAAACACCGGGGAGCTGTTTTTT
J gene: TRBJ2-2
V gene: TRBV7-2
D gene: .
clone size: few

CDR3 protein: CSVEETGYGTQYF
CDR3 DNA: TGCAGCGTTGAAGAGACAGGGTACGGGACGCAGTATTTT
J gene: TRBJ2-3
V gene: TRBV29-1
D gene: TRBD1
clone size: .

CDR3 protein: CASSLLAGGGETQYF
CDR3 DNA: TGTGCCAGCAGCTTACTAGCGGGGGGCGGAGAGACCCAGTACTTC
J gene: TRBJ2-5
V gene: TRBV5-4
D gene: TRBD2
clone size: .

CDR3 protein: CASSLRSGGDTEAFF
CDR3 DNA: TGCGCCAGCAGCTTGAGATCAGGGGGGGACACTGAAGCTTTCTTT
J gene: TRBJ1-1
V gene: TRBV5-1
D gene: TRBD1
clone size: .

CDR3 protein: CAWSKGLEDGYTF
CDR3 DNA: TGTGCCTGGAGTAAGGGGCTGGAAGACGGCTACACCTTC
J gene: TRBJ1-2
V gene: TRBV30
D gene: .
clone size: .

CDR3 protein: CAISESQGEGRLFF
CDR3 DNA: TGTGCCATCAGTGAGTCCCAAGGGGAGGGAAGGCTGTTTTTT
J gene: TRBJ1-4
V gene: TRBV10-3
D gene: .
clone size: once

CDR3 protein: CASSQTSGGLNEQFF
CDR3 DNA: TGCGCCAGCAGCCAAACTAGCGGGGGTCTCAATGAGCAGTTCTTC
J gene: TRBJ2-1
V gene: TRBV4-3
D gene: TRBD2
clone size: .

CDR3 protein: CASRTKPGTYEQYF
CDR3 DNA: TGTGCCAGCAGAACTAAGCCTGGGACCTACGAGCAGTACTTC
J gene: TRBJ2-7
V gene: TRBV6-5
D gene: .
clone size: .

CDR3 protein: CASSGKGTWDTGELFF
CDR3 DNA: TGTGCCAGCAGTGGGAAGGGGACGTGGGACACCGGGGAGCTGTTTTTT
J gene: TRBJ2-2
V gene: TRBV2
D gene: .
clone size: .

CDR3 protein: CASKRTSGGGPETQYF
CDR3 DNA: TGTGCCAGCAAGAGGACTAGCGGGGGAGGGCCCGAGACCCAGTACTTC
J gene: TRBJ2-5
V gene: TRBV2
D gene: TRBD2
clone size: once